This TCR beta chain was obtained from a study of long-term antiretroviral therapy in people with HIV. Across the whole study: Collection of the earliest samples took place about a decade ahead of the 2015 immediate-ART recommendation. General study points: Information on adherence to ART, viral resistance or therapy changes was unavailable.

Worth noting for this clone: Its target is unknown.

This CDR3 is 14 amino acids long. V lost 6 bases to trimming and J lost 2 bases, with 12 bases between them. Germline CDR1 SEHNR, CDR2 FQNEAQ (reference sequence). Treatment locations for all participants with HIV were in the United States. Researchers ran immunoSEQ v3.0 at survey level. Per-sample TRB depth target: about 35,000-50,000 T-cell genomes. The table came from immunoSEQ multiplex PCR; TCRdb's copy has only in-frame clones and leaves some out. Of about 32,000 clones listed, roughly 94% are singletons. This clonotype was obtained from a woman aged 45-65 years with HIV. The sample in question was unsorted PBMCs, obtained 4.1 years after starting antiretroviral therapy. The chain carries TRBV7-9 and TRBJ2-3; D uncertain. Here the CDR3 DNA reads TGTGCCAGCAGTTCGACTCGACCCACAGATACGCAGTATTTT. Encoded protein: CASSSTRPTDTQYF.